The 17 T cell receptor beta chains in this list originate from one sample, sequenced in a study of cytomegalovirus exposure and HLA in healthy donors. In the PCR, 60 Vbeta and 13 Jbeta primers were used. Produced via immunoSEQ multiplex PCR; TCRdb's table is partial and in-frame only. This repertoire shows 100,000 to 150,000 clones, about 10% found once; its top ten account for about 4.7%. What was sequenced was PBMCs. The receptor set was obtained from a young woman in good health and CMV-seropositive.

This clone was seen a handful of times. As DNA, the CDR3 is TGTGCCAGCAGTTTTCCGGGACAGGGGATCTACGAGCAGTACTTC. Translating gives CASSFPGQGIYEQYF. The J gene is TRBJ2-7, the V gene TRBV27, with 10 bases lining up with TRBD1. J gave up 3 bases and V 3 bases, and 5 bases lay outside the gene matches. The CDR3 is 15 residues long. Germline CDR1 reads MNHEY; CDR2 reads SMNVEV (reference sequence).

The table lists this clone with a few counts. Other DNA variants within this sample encode the same CDR3. CDR3 sequence: CASSSNTDTQYF. The CDR3 DNA follows: TGTGCCAGCAGCTCCAACACAGATACGCAGTATTTT. The V gene is TRBV9, the J gene TRBJ2-3; no reliable D call. Germline V gives CDR1 SGDLS, CDR2 YYNGEE. The CDR3 is 12 amino acids. The V gene lost 4 bases and the J gene lost 2 bases, with 5 bases spanning the gap. Full variable domain (rest looked up from reference TRBV9 and TRBJ2-3): DSGVTQTPKHLITATGQRVTLRCSPRSGDLSVYWYQQSLDQGLQFLIQYYNGEERAKGNILERFSAQQFPDLHSELNLSSLELGDSALYFCASSSNTDTQYFGPGTRLTVL.

This clone has a handful of counts. The rearrangement joins TRBV7-8 to TRBJ1-2; D ambiguous. The germline V gene has CDR1 SGHVS and CDR2 FQNEAQ. V lost 5 bases and J lost 4, with 17 bases in between. The CDR3 runs to 15 residues. The CDR3 DNA follows: TGTGCCAGCAGCGGATCTGAGGCCTGGATCTATGGCTACACCTTC. Translated: CASSGSEAWIYGYTF.

The chain's CDR3 is CASSGPSVSYNEQFF. The CDR3 DNA is TGCGCCAGCAGCGGTCCTAGCGTATCCTACAATGAGCAGTTCTTC. The rearrangement joins TRBV4-1 to TRBJ2-1; D perhaps matches TRBD2 (6 bases). The CDR3 is 15 amino acids. CDR1 is MGHRA, CDR2 YSYEKL, per germline. V was cut by 5 bases and J by 1 base, with 12 bases left in between.

This chain joins TRBV7-9 and TRBJ2-1; TRBD1 matches at 7 bases. The V gene's germline CDR1 is SEHNR and CDR2 FQNEAQ (reference sequence). The CDR3 runs to 13 residues. Trimming at V came to 3 bases and at J to 7 bases, leaving 3 bases not matched to a gene. CDR3 in DNA: TGTGCCAGCAGCTTGACAGGGATGAATGAGCAGTTCTTC. Translated: CASSLTGMNEQFF.

The chain is built from TRBV7-9 and TRBJ2-5, with unresolved D. CDR1 is SEHNR, CDR2 FQNEAQ, per germline (reference sequence). The germline V and J ends were trimmed by 5 bases and 1 base, with 14 bases remaining between them. This CDR3 spans 15 amino acids. This CDR3 reads CASSDRASFQETQYF. The CDR3 DNA reads TGTGCCAGCAGCGATCGAGCGAGTTTCCAAGAGACCCAGTACTTC. The full variable domain, with the rest looked up from reference TRBV7-9 and TRBJ2-5, is DTGVSQNPRHKITKRGQNVTFRCDPISEHNRLYWYRQTLGQGPEFLTYFQNEAQLEKSRLLSDRFSAERPKGSFSTLEIQRTEQGDSAMYLCASSDRASFQETQYFGPGTRLLVL.

This clone came up a few times. V gene TRBV30 combines with J gene TRBJ2-3; D may be TRBD2 (6 bases). The V end lost 6 bases, the J end lost 3 bases, and 19 bases lay between the germline ends. CDR3 length equals 15 residues. Germline CDR1 GTSNPN, CDR2 SVGIG (reference sequence). The CDR3 protein is CACRRAEWGTDTQYF. In DNA form, the CDR3 reads TGTGCCTGCCGGAGGGCGGAATGGGGTACAGATACGCAGTATTTT.

This sequence joins TRBV4-1 and TRBJ2-7; 9 bases line up with TRBD1. The CDR3 sequence is 17 residues long. Germline V lookup: CDR1 MGHRA, CDR2 YSYEKL. Losses at the gene ends were 1 base for V and 5 bases for J; bases not matched to a gene: 12. The CDR3 nucleotides are TGCGCCAGCAGCCAAGCCGGGACAGGGCAACTCCTGGACGAGCAGTACTTC. Protein sequence: CASSQAGTGQLLDEQYF.

This clone was counted between two and nine times. This same CDR3 is encoded by further DNA sequences in the sample. This chain uses TRBV6-1 with TRBJ2-7; D ambiguous. The CDR3 runs 15 residues. Germline CDR1 MNHNS, CDR2 SASEGT. V was cut by 2 bases and J by 1 base, with 12 bases left in between. The CDR3: CASSELPASSYEQYF. As DNA, the CDR3 is TGTGCCAGCAGTGAACTGCCAGCGTCTTCCTACGAGCAGTACTTC.

CDR3 sequence (DNA): TGTGCCAGCAGCGACCTACAGGGGAGCACAGATACGCAGTATTTT. Translated, it gives CASSDLQGSTDTQYF. This chain joins TRBV9 and TRBJ2-3; 7 bases agree with TRBD1. V shed 3 bases and J 0 bases; nucleotides not matched to a gene: 4. This CDR3 spans 15 amino acids. Germline CDR1 is SGDLS and CDR2 is YYNGEE.

The chain couples TRBV9 to TRBJ1-2; D is ambiguous. Germline lookup yields CDR1 SGDLS and CDR2 YYNGEE. The CDR3 has 14 residues. V was cut by 0 bases and J by 1 base, with 7 bases left in between. CDR3 amino acids: CASSVGGSNYGYTF. In nucleotides, the CDR3 is TGTGCCAGCAGCGTAGGTGGCAGTAACTATGGCTACACCTTC. The variable domain in full, with the rest retrieved from reference TRBV9 and TRBJ1-2, is DSGVTQTPKHLITATGQRVTLRCSPRSGDLSVYWYQQSLDQGLQFLIQYYNGEERAKGNILERFSAQQFPDLHSELNLSSLELGDSALYFCASSVGGSNYGYTFGSGTRLTVV.

The V gene is TRBV2, the J gene TRBJ2-7; D may be TRBD1 (6 bases). The V end was cut by 10 bases, the J end by 0 bases, with 13 bases between. The germline V gene encodes CDR1 SNHLY and CDR2 FYNNEI. The CDR3 covers 13 residues. DNA for the CDR3: TGTGCCACCATGGACAGAAACTCCTACGAGCAGTACTTC. It codes for CATMDRNSYEQYF.

This CDR3 is CASSLTPTPTEAFF. CDR3 in DNA: TGTGCCAGCAGCTTAACCCCCACACCCACTGAAGCTTTCTTT. The chain is built from TRBV7-6 and TRBJ1-1; D gene uncertain. From germline, CDR1 is SGHVS and CDR2 FNYEAQ. CDR3 size: 14 residues. Trimming shortened V by 2 bases and J by 4 bases, and 11 bases separated the two germline ends.

This chain uses TRBV7-2 with TRBJ2-5, with 9 bases aligning to TRBD2. Trimming removed 5 bases from V and 7 bases from J; junction bases left unmatched: 8. Per the germline V gene, CDR1 is SGHTA and CDR2 is FQGNSA. The CDR3 runs to 14 residues. CDR3 loop: CASSPAGGFGTQYF. The CDR3 bases are TGTGCCAGCAGCCCCGCGGGGGGGTTTGGGACCCAGTACTTC.

The chain uses TRBV2 and TRBJ1-5, with a possible D match to TRBD1 (5 bases). The CDR3 spans 13 residues. Trimming took off 7 bases at V and 0 bases at J, with 7 bases between the two ends. Germline V CDR1 and CDR2: SNHLY, FYNNEI. The CDR3 region is CASKGDSNQPQHF. CDR3 sequence (DNA): TGTGCCAGCAAAGGGGATAGCAATCAGCCCCAGCATTTT.

This clone has only a few counts. CDR3 nucleotides: TGTGCCAGCAGCCGACAGGGGGGTGCTGAAGCTTTCTTT. It is translated as CASSRQGGAEAFF. The chain employs TRBV7-3 and TRBJ1-1; 9 bases match TRBD1. This CDR3 is 13 amino acids long. CDR1 is SGHTA and CDR2 is FQGTGA in the germline V gene. Losses at the gene ends were 5 bases for V and 6 bases for J; bases not matched to a gene: 4.

This clone was observed a handful of times. The J gene is TRBJ1-1, the V gene TRBV6-1, with D tentatively TRBD1 (6 bases). The V gene lost 8 bases and the J gene lost 0 bases, with 10 bases spanning the gap. Germline V gene data show CDR1 as MNHNS and CDR2 as SASEGT. This CDR3 has 13 residues. CDR3 protein: CASPGQMNTEAFF. The CDR3 DNA reads TGTGCCAGCCCAGGACAGATGAACACTGAAGCTTTCTTT.